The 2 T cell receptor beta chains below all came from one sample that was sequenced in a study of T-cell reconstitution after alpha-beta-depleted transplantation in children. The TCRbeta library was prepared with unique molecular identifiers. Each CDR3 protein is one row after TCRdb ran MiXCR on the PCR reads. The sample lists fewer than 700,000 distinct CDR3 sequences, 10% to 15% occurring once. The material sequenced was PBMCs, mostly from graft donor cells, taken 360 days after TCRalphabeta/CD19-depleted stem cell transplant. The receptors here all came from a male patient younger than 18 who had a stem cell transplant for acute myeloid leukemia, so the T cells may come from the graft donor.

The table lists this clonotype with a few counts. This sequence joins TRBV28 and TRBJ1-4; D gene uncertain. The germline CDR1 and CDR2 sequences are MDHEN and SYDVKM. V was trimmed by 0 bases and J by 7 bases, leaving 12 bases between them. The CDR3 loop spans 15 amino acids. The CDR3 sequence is CASSLWRERSEKLFF. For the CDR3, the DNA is TGTGCCAGCAGTTTATGGAGGGAACGGAGTGAAAAACTGTTTTTT.

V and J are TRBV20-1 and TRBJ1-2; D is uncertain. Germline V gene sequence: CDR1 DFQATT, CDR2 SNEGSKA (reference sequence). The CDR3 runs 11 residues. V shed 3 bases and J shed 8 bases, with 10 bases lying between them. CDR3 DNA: TGCAGTGCTAGTCCCGTTGGGGGCTACACCTTC. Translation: CSASPVGGYTF.